The rows below give T cell receptor beta chains drawn from one sample of a study of T cell responses to AZD1222 COVID-19 vaccine. The data were produced by immunoSEQ multiplex PCR, yet TCRdb's version contains in-frame clones alone and is incomplete. The sample contains roughly 140,000 clones, around 94% of which appear only once. The sample here was peripheral blood, taken after recovery from COVID-19. All receptors derive from an adult who had recovered from COVID-19. Both conserved end residues are part of each CDR3. Each record gives: CDR3 length, J gene, D gene, V gene, clone size, CDR3 DNA, CDR3 protein. A D gene is named only where the DNA matches it firmly. Clone size is stated in some rows and not others, as once, few, many or a class when expanded.

CDR3 length: 18; J gene: TRBJ2-7; D gene: TRBD2; V gene: TRBV2; clone size: NA; CDR3 DNA: TGTGCCAGCAGTGGCCGGGGGGGAGGGCCCTTCAATACCTACGAGCAGTACTTC; CDR3 protein: CASSGRGGGPFNTYEQYF
CDR3 length: 15; J gene: TRBJ1-5; D gene: NA; V gene: TRBV27; clone size: NA; CDR3 DNA: TGTGCCAGCAGTCTAGTCGGGGGTGGCGGTCAGCCCCAGCATTTT; CDR3 protein: CASSLVGGGGQPQHF
CDR3 length: 15; J gene: TRBJ2-1; D gene: TRBD2; V gene: TRBV5-5; clone size: NA; CDR3 DNA: TGTGCCAGCAGCTTGCGTAGCGGGCACGACAATGAGCAGTTCTTC; CDR3 protein: CASSLRSGHDNEQFF
CDR3 length: 13; J gene: TRBJ2-7; D gene: NA; V gene: TRBV2; clone size: NA; CDR3 DNA: TGTGCCAGCAGTGAAGGGGGGCTGTGGGAGCAGTACTTC; CDR3 protein: CASSEGGLWEQYF
CDR3 length: 16; J gene: TRBJ1-2; D gene: NA; V gene: TRBV30; clone size: NA; CDR3 DNA: TGTGCCTGGAGTGTACCCTCCGCGTGGGGGGGTCTAGGCTACACCTTC; CDR3 protein: CAWSVPSAWGGLGYTF
CDR3 length: 14; J gene: TRBJ1-6; D gene: NA; V gene: TRBV10-3; clone size: NA; CDR3 DNA: TGTGCCATCAGTGAACGGGAGACCAATTCACCCCTCCACTTT; CDR3 protein: CAISERETNSPLHF
CDR3 length: 11; J gene: TRBJ2-7; D gene: NA; V gene: TRBV20-1; clone size: NA; CDR3 DNA: TGCAGTGCTAGCGACTCCTACGAGCAGTACTTC; CDR3 protein: CSASDSYEQYF
CDR3 length: 14; J gene: TRBJ2-4; D gene: NA; V gene: TRBV2; clone size: NA; CDR3 DNA: TGTGCCAGCAGTGAATCATCAGCCAAAAACATTCAGTACTTC; CDR3 protein: CASSESSAKNIQYF
CDR3 length: 13; J gene: TRBJ1-2; D gene: NA; V gene: TRBV27; clone size: NA; CDR3 DNA: TGTGCCAGCACTCGTCATCCTAACTATGGCTACACCTTC; CDR3 protein: CASTRHPNYGYTF
CDR3 length: 13; J gene: TRBJ2-7; D gene: NA; V gene: TRBV6-5; clone size: NA; CDR3 DNA: TGTGCCAGCAGCCCCACGAGAACCTACGAGCAGTACTTC; CDR3 protein: CASSPTRTYEQYF
CDR3 length: 13; J gene: TRBJ2-3; D gene: TRBD1; V gene: TRBV2; clone size: NA; CDR3 DNA: TGTGCCAGCAGGACAGGGGCCGGAGATACGCAGTATTTT; CDR3 protein: CASRTGAGDTQYF
CDR3 length: 16; J gene: TRBJ2-7; D gene: TRBD2; V gene: TRBV4-1; clone size: NA; CDR3 DNA: TGCGCCAGCAGCCGTACAACGGGACTAGCATCGGGGGAGCAGTACTTC; CDR3 protein: CASSRTTGLASGEQYF
CDR3 length: 13; J gene: TRBJ1-4; D gene: TRBD1; V gene: TRBV7-8; clone size: once; CDR3 DNA: TGTGCCAGCAGTAGGGACAGGAATGAAAAACTGTTTTTT; CDR3 protein: CASSRDRNEKLFF
CDR3 length: 16; J gene: TRBJ2-3; D gene: NA; V gene: TRBV24-1; clone size: NA; CDR3 DNA: TGTGCCACCAGTGATCCGGGCCCAGGGTTTGCAGATACGCAGTATTTT; CDR3 protein: CATSDPGPGFADTQYF
CDR3 length: 14; J gene: TRBJ1-1; D gene: TRBD1; V gene: TRBV5-4; clone size: NA; CDR3 DNA: TGTGCCAGCAGCCGTGGACAGGACTCCGCTGAAGCTTTCTTT; CDR3 protein: CASSRGQDSAEAFF
CDR3 length: 14; J gene: TRBJ2-5; D gene: NA; V gene: TRBV5-5; clone size: NA; CDR3 DNA: TGTGCCAGCAGCTTGCTTAGCAGCAAAGAGACCCAGTACTTC; CDR3 protein: CASSLLSSKETQYF
CDR3 length: 18; J gene: TRBJ1-5; D gene: NA; V gene: TRBV2; clone size: NA; CDR3 DNA: TGTGCCAGCAGTGAAGGAGCTTTGGTCTTCACTAGCAATCAGCCCCAGCATTTT; CDR3 protein: CASSEGALVFTSNQPQHF
CDR3 length: 16; J gene: TRBJ2-3; D gene: NA; V gene: TRBV18; clone size: NA; CDR3 DNA: TGTGCCAGCTCACGGGGAAGGACGGGGGTCACAGATACGCAGTATTTT; CDR3 protein: CASSRGRTGVTDTQYF
CDR3 length: 11; J gene: TRBJ1-3; D gene: NA; V gene: TRBV3-1/TRBV3-2; clone size: NA; CDR3 DNA: TGTGCCAGCAGCCATCTGCTCACCATATATTTT; CDR3 protein: CASSHLLTIYF
CDR3 length: 15; J gene: TRBJ1-2; D gene: TRBD1; V gene: TRBV30; clone size: once; CDR3 DNA: TGTGCCTGGAGTCCAGGACAGGGGGCTATGGATGGCTACACCTTC; CDR3 protein: CAWSPGQGAMDGYTF
CDR3 length: 12; J gene: TRBJ1-1; D gene: NA; V gene: TRBV28; clone size: NA; CDR3 DNA: TGTGCCAGCAGTTCCCGGGACACTGAAGCTTTCTTT; CDR3 protein: CASSSRDTEAFF
CDR3 length: 17; J gene: TRBJ2-1; D gene: TRBD2; V gene: TRBV2; clone size: NA; CDR3 DNA: TGTGCCAGCAGTGAAAGGCTTCGACTAGCGGGCGTAAATGAGCAGTTCTTC; CDR3 protein: CASSERLRLAGVNEQFF
CDR3 length: 15; J gene: TRBJ2-7; D gene: NA; V gene: TRBV19; clone size: once; CDR3 DNA: TGTGCCAGTAGTAAGGGAATCGGAAGCTCCTACGAGCAGTACTTC; CDR3 protein: CASSKGIGSSYEQYF
CDR3 length: 18; J gene: TRBJ2-2; D gene: TRBD2; V gene: TRBV28; clone size: NA; CDR3 DNA: TGTGCCAGCAGTGCTAGCGGGAGAATAAAACCGAACACCGGGGAGCTGTTTTTT; CDR3 protein: CASSASGRIKPNTGELFF
CDR3 length: 15; J gene: TRBJ2-1; D gene: NA; V gene: TRBV7-9; clone size: NA; CDR3 DNA: TGTGCCAGCAGCTTACCAGACGCAGCCTACAATGAGCAGTTCTTC; CDR3 protein: CASSLPDAAYNEQFF
CDR3 length: 14; J gene: TRBJ1-5; D gene: NA; V gene: TRBV5-1; clone size: NA; CDR3 DNA: TGCGCCAGCAGCTTACCCCGGGCCCATCAGCCCCAGCATTTT; CDR3 protein: CASSLPRAHQPQHF
CDR3 length: 17; J gene: TRBJ1-3; D gene: NA; V gene: TRBV28; clone size: once; CDR3 DNA: TGTGCCAGCAGCTATCCACGCGGGGCGAACGCTGGAAACACCATATATTTT; CDR3 protein: CASSYPRGANAGNTIYF
CDR3 length: 14; J gene: TRBJ2-7; D gene: TRBD1; V gene: TRBV6-5; clone size: once; CDR3 DNA: TGTGCCAGCAGATCAACAGGGGGCCCCTACGAGCAGTACTTC; CDR3 protein: CASRSTGGPYEQYF
CDR3 length: 10; J gene: TRBJ1-2; D gene: NA; V gene: TRBV29-1; clone size: NA; CDR3 DNA: TGCAGCTCATACCTCGATGGCTACACCTTC; CDR3 protein: CSSYLDGYTF
CDR3 length: 12; J gene: TRBJ1-4; D gene: NA; V gene: TRBV14; clone size: NA; CDR3 DNA: TGTGCCAGCAGCCAAGACGCCAGGGAACTGTTTTTT; CDR3 protein: CASSQDARELFF
CDR3 length: 15; J gene: TRBJ1-6; D gene: NA; V gene: TRBV5-1; clone size: NA; CDR3 DNA: TGCGCCAGCAGCCCGGACGGGACGGCCAATTCACCCCTCCACTTT; CDR3 protein: CASSPDGTANSPLHF
CDR3 length: 13; J gene: TRBJ2-5; D gene: NA; V gene: TRBV28; clone size: NA; CDR3 DNA: TGTGCCAGCAGTTTACACCTGAAAGAGACCCAGTACTTC; CDR3 protein: CASSLHLKETQYF
CDR3 length: 13; J gene: TRBJ2-7; D gene: TRBD2; V gene: TRBV2; clone size: NA; CDR3 DNA: TGTGCCAGCACGGCGGGAGAACACTACGAGCAGTACTTC; CDR3 protein: CASTAGEHYEQYF
CDR3 length: 15; J gene: TRBJ2-2; D gene: NA; V gene: TRBV6-5; clone size: NA; CDR3 DNA: TGTGCCACCCAAGGGACGGGTCGAAACACCGGGGAGCTGTTTTTT; CDR3 protein: CATQGTGRNTGELFF
CDR3 length: 13; J gene: TRBJ2-5; D gene: NA; V gene: TRBV9; clone size: NA; CDR3 DNA: TGTGCCAGCAGCGCGAGCGGAAAAGAGACCCAGTACTTC; CDR3 protein: CASSASGKETQYF
CDR3 length: 14; J gene: TRBJ2-7; D gene: NA; V gene: TRBV30; clone size: few; CDR3 DNA: TGTGCCTGGGGGGGACAGCGGGAGCTCCTCGAGCAGTACTTC; CDR3 protein: CAWGGQRELLEQYF
CDR3 length: 16; J gene: TRBJ1-6; D gene: NA; V gene: TRBV6-5; clone size: once; CDR3 DNA: TGTGCCAGCAGTTGGGGGTTGGGACAAAAAGGTTCACCCCTCCACTTT; CDR3 protein: CASSWGLGQKGSPLHF
CDR3 length: 13; J gene: TRBJ2-3; D gene: NA; V gene: TRBV7-3; clone size: NA; CDR3 DNA: TGTGCCAGCAGCTTCAGGCGCACAGATACGCAGTATTTT; CDR3 protein: CASSFRRTDTQYF
CDR3 length: 16; J gene: TRBJ1-2; D gene: TRBD1; V gene: TRBV19; clone size: NA; CDR3 DNA: TGTGCCAGTAGTGCTAACCATCAACAGGGGGGCTATGGCTACACCTTC; CDR3 protein: CASSANHQQGGYGYTF
CDR3 length: 17; J gene: TRBJ2-7; D gene: NA; V gene: TRBV7-9; clone size: NA; CDR3 DNA: TGTGCCAGCAGCGGCTGGACAGTCCAAACCCCCTCTTACGAGCAGTACTTC; CDR3 protein: CASSGWTVQTPSYEQYF
CDR3 length: 15; J gene: TRBJ2-7; D gene: NA; V gene: TRBV7-7; clone size: medium-sized; CDR3 DNA: TGTGCTAGCAGCTTCCGACAGTACTCCCTCGAAGAGCAGTACTTC; CDR3 protein: CASSFRQYSLEEQYF
CDR3 length: 16; J gene: TRBJ2-7; D gene: NA; V gene: TRBV3-1/TRBV3-2; clone size: once; CDR3 DNA: TGTGCCAGCAGCCAAGGGGGTAGGGAGACGAATTACGAGCAGTACTTC; CDR3 protein: CASSQGGRETNYEQYF
CDR3 length: 13; J gene: TRBJ2-1; D gene: NA; V gene: TRBV28; clone size: NA; CDR3 DNA: TGTGCCAGCAGTTTAGTCTCCTTCAATGAGCAGTTCTTC; CDR3 protein: CASSLVSFNEQFF
CDR3 length: 14; J gene: TRBJ1-5; D gene: NA; V gene: TRBV3-1/TRBV3-2; clone size: NA; CDR3 DNA: TGTGCCAGCAGCGCCGGGAAGGGAAATCAGCCCCAGCATTTT; CDR3 protein: CASSAGKGNQPQHF
CDR3 length: 14; J gene: TRBJ2-5; D gene: NA; V gene: TRBV4-1; clone size: NA; CDR3 DNA: TGCGCCAGCAGCCCTAGGGACCGCCAAGAGACCCAGTACTTC; CDR3 protein: CASSPRDRQETQYF
CDR3 length: 15; J gene: TRBJ2-1; D gene: TRBD1; V gene: TRBV7-7; clone size: NA; CDR3 DNA: TGTGCTAGCAGCCCGGACAGGGGTTGGATCAATGAGCAGTTCTTC; CDR3 protein: CASSPDRGWINEQFF
CDR3 length: 16; J gene: TRBJ2-1; D gene: TRBD2; V gene: TRBV3-1/TRBV3-2; clone size: NA; CDR3 DNA: TGTGCCAGCAGCCCAGAGACTAGCGGGAAGGTGGGTGAGCAGTTCTTC; CDR3 protein: CASSPETSGKVGEQFF
CDR3 length: 16; J gene: TRBJ2-7; D gene: NA; V gene: TRBV7-9; clone size: NA; CDR3 DNA: TGTGCCAGCAGCCCCTTGCCGGTAACGGGAGCCCACGAGCAGTACTTC; CDR3 protein: CASSPLPVTGAHEQYF